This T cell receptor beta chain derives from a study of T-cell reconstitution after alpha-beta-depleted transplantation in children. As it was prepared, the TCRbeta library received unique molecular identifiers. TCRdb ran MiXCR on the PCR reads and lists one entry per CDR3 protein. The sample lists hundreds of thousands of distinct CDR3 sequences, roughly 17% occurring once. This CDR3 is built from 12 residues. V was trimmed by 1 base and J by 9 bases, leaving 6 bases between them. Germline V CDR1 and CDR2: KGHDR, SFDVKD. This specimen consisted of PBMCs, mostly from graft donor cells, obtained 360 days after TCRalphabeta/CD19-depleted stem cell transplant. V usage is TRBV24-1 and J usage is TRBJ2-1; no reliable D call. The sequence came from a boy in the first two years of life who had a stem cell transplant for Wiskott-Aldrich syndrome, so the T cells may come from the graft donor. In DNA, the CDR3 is TGTGCCACCAGTGATTTCTTCGGTGAGCAGTTCTTC. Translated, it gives CATSDFFGEQFF.